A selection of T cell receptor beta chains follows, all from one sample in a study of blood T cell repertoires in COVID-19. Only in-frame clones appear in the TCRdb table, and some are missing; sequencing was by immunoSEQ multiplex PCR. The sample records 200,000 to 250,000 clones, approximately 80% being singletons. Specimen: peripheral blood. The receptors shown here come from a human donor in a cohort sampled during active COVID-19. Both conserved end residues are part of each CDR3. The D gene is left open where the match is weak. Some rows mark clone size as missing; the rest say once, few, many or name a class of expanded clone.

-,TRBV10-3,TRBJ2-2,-,TGTGCCATCAGTGATCCACGTATCGGGGGGCTTAACACCGGGGAGCTGTTTTTT,CAISDPRIGGLNTGELFF
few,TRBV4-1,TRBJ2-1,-,TGCGCCAGCAGCCAAGATCCCTTAGAAAGCTCCTACAATGAGCAGTTCTTC,CASSQDPLESSYNEQFF
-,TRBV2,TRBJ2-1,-,TGTGCCACCTCTGGGACTAATGAGCAGTTCTTC,CATSGTNEQFF
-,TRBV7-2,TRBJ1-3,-,TGTGCCAGCAGCTTATCCGGTGGGGGCGGAAACACCATATATTTT,CASSLSGGGGNTIYF
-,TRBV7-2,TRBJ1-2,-,TGTGCCAGCGCCCCGGGGGACTATGGCTACACCTTC,CASAPGDYGYTF
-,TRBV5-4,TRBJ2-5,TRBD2,TGTGCCAGCAGCCCCCGAGGACTAGCGGGGCAAGAGACCCAGTACTTC,CASSPRGLAGQETQYF
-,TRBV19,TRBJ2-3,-,TGTGCCAGTAGTGGATCACCGGGACTCTCTCCAGATACGCAGTATTTT,CASSGSPGLSPDTQYF
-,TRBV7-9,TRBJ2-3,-,TGTGCCAGCAGGCCCTCCGGAGGGTCAGATACGCAGTATTTT,CASRPSGGSDTQYF
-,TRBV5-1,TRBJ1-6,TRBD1,TGCGCCAGCAGCATCGGGACAGCTAATTCACCCCTCCACTTT,CASSIGTANSPLHF
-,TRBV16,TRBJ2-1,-,TGTGCCAGCAGCCAAGAATTATTCAGCTCCTACAATGAGCAGTTCTTC,CASSQELFSSYNEQFF
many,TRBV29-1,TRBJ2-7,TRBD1,TGCAGCGTTACCGGGACAGGGGGTTACGAGCAGTACTTC,CSVTGTGGYEQYF
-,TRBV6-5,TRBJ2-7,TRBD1,TGTGCCAGCACGATGACAGGGGGCTACGAGCAGTACTTC,CASTMTGGYEQYF
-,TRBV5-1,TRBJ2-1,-,TGCGCCAGCAGCTTGGCCGAAAGCGGCAGCTCCTACAATGAGCAGTTCTTC,CASSLAESGSSYNEQFF
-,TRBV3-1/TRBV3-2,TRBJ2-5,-,TGTGCCAGCAGTCAACGGGGAGGCAGGCAAGAGACCCAGTACTTC,CASSQRGGRQETQYF
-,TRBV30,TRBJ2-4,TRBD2,TGTGCCTGGAGTGCAGGACTAGCGGGGCTTCGGAACATTCAGTACTTC,CAWSAGLAGLRNIQYF
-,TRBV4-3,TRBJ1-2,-,TGCGCCAGCAGCCAGGCCGACAGGAATTATGGCTACACCTTC,CASSQADRNYGYTF
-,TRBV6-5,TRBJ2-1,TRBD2,TGTGCCAGCAAACCTAGCGGGAGGGACAATGAGCAGTTCTTC,CASKPSGRDNEQFF
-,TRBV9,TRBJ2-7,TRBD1,TGTGCCAGCAGCAGGGGGCGATCCGACGAGCAGTACTTC,CASSRGRSDEQYF
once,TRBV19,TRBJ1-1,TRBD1,TGTGCCAGTAGCCCTATTTCCGGGACAGCTAACACTGAAGCTTTCTTT,CASSPISGTANTEAFF
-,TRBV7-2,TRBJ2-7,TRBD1,TGTGCCAGCAGGGTAGTGTCGGGACAGGGAAGCTACGAGCAGTACTTC,CASRVVSGQGSYEQYF
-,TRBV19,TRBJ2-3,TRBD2,TGTGCCAGTAGTATGTTGGCGGGAGGCACAGATACGCAGTATTTT,CASSMLAGGTDTQYF
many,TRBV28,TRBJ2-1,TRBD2,TGTGCCAGCAGTCCTTATAGCGGGGGGCTGGTCAATGAGCAGTTCTTC,CASSPYSGGLVNEQFF
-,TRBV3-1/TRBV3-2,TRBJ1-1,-,TGTGCCAGCAGTCTGACAGCGCGGAGCACTGAAGCTTTCTTT,CASSLTARSTEAFF
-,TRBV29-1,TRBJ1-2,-,TGCAGCGTGGAGTCCGGGGGAGATAACTATGGCTACACCTTC,CSVESGGDNYGYTF
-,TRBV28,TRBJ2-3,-,TGTGCCAGCAGTTTTCAGGGTAGCACAGATACGCAGTATTTT,CASSFQGSTDTQYF
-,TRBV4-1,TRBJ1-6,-,TGCGCCAGCAGCCAGGCATACAATTCACCCCTCCACTTT,CASSQAYNSPLHF
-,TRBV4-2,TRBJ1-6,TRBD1,TGTGCCAGCAGCCCACGCCAAGGGACAGCTAATTCACCCCTCCACTTT,CASSPRQGTANSPLHF
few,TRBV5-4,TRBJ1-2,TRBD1,TGTGCCAGCAGCGCTACAGGGGGAGGCTACACCTTC,CASSATGGGYTF
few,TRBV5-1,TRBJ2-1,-,TGCGCCAGCAGCTTGGCTACTAGCTTCGATGAGCAGTTCTTC,CASSLATSFDEQFF
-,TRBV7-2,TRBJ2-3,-,TGTGCCAGCAGCTTAGCTGGGCGGGGTAGCACAGATACGCAGTATTTT,CASSLAGRGSTDTQYF
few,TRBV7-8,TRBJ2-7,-,TGTGCCAGCAGCTTATATCTACCAGGATACGAGCAGTACTTC,CASSLYLPGYEQYF